These T cell receptor beta chains were read from a single sample in a study of blood T cell repertoires in COVID-19. The data were produced by immunoSEQ multiplex PCR, yet TCRdb's version contains in-frame clones alone and is incomplete. The repertoire holds some 260,000 clones, about 90% seen once, with under 6.5% in the top ten. The material sequenced was PBMCs or T cells enriched from blood (not recorded which). The receptor set was obtained from a woman aged 25 to 39 with acute COVID-19. Each CDR3 is given with its conserved first and last residue. The order of the fields is J gene, V gene, CDR3 length, clone size, D gene, CDR3 DNA, CDR3 protein. D genes are given only for firm matches. Clone size is shown for a subset of rows, as once, few, many or a class of expanded clone.

j_call: TRBJ2-1
v_call: TRBV5-1
cdr3_length: 16
clone_size: -
d_call: -
cdr3_nt: TGCGCCAGCAGCTTGGACTCCTCACCCTCCTACAATGAGCAGTTCTTC
cdr3_aa: CASSLDSSPSYNEQFF

j_call: TRBJ2-2
v_call: TRBV18
cdr3_length: 18
clone_size: -
d_call: TRBD1
cdr3_nt: TGTGCCAGCTCACCAAAACCCCAGGGACAGGCTAACACCGGGGAGCTGTTTTTT
cdr3_aa: CASSPKPQGQANTGELFF

j_call: TRBJ1-5
v_call: TRBV15
cdr3_length: 18
clone_size: few
d_call: TRBD1
cdr3_nt: TGTGCCACCAGCTCCAGACAGGGGGCTTTCTTTAGCAATCAGCCCCAGCATTTT
cdr3_aa: CATSSRQGAFFSNQPQHF

j_call: TRBJ2-3
v_call: TRBV7-3
cdr3_length: 17
clone_size: -
d_call: TRBD2
cdr3_nt: TGTGCCAGCAGCTTCGGTAGACTAGCGGGAGGGACAGATACGCAGTATTTT
cdr3_aa: CASSFGRLAGGTDTQYF

j_call: TRBJ1-6
v_call: TRBV4-1
cdr3_length: 14
clone_size: few
d_call: -
cdr3_nt: TGCGCCAGCAGCCAATCAACTGAGAATTCACCCCTCCACTTT
cdr3_aa: CASSQSTENSPLHF

j_call: TRBJ1-3
v_call: TRBV5-1
cdr3_length: 14
clone_size: -
d_call: -
cdr3_nt: TGCGCCAGCAGCTTAACGGGGGGTGGAAACACCATATATTTT
cdr3_aa: CASSLTGGGNTIYF

j_call: TRBJ2-7
v_call: TRBV7-8
cdr3_length: 14
clone_size: -
d_call: -
cdr3_nt: TGTGCCAGCAGCTTGCTGGCTTCGGGGTACGAGCAGTACTTC
cdr3_aa: CASSLLASGYEQYF

j_call: TRBJ2-1
v_call: TRBV18
cdr3_length: 12
clone_size: few
d_call: -
cdr3_nt: TGTGCCAGCACGCGCGGAGGCAATGAGCAGTTCTTC
cdr3_aa: CASTRGGNEQFF

j_call: TRBJ2-1
v_call: TRBV28
cdr3_length: 18
clone_size: -
d_call: -
cdr3_nt: TGTGCCAGCAGCCCGGCGTCTGTATCCACAGGACCCTACAATGAGCAGTTCTTC
cdr3_aa: CASSPASVSTGPYNEQFF

j_call: TRBJ1-2
v_call: TRBV7-6
cdr3_length: 15
clone_size: -
d_call: TRBD1
cdr3_nt: TGTGCCAGCAGCGCGGGACAGGGGACTAACTATGGCTACACCTTC
cdr3_aa: CASSAGQGTNYGYTF

j_call: TRBJ2-1
v_call: TRBV7-3
cdr3_length: 15
clone_size: -
d_call: TRBD1
cdr3_nt: TGTGCCAGCAGCTTACGGACAGGGGGGTCCAATGAGCAGTTCTTC
cdr3_aa: CASSLRTGGSNEQFF

j_call: TRBJ2-5
v_call: TRBV15
cdr3_length: 12
clone_size: -
d_call: -
cdr3_nt: TGTGCCACCAGCCAGGGCCGAGAGACCCAGTACTTC
cdr3_aa: CATSQGRETQYF

j_call: TRBJ1-3
v_call: TRBV28
cdr3_length: 13
clone_size: -
d_call: -
cdr3_nt: TGTGCCAGCAGTTTATGGAGTGGAAACACCATATATTTT
cdr3_aa: CASSLWSGNTIYF

j_call: TRBJ2-7
v_call: TRBV28
cdr3_length: 16
clone_size: -
d_call: TRBD2
cdr3_nt: TGTGCCAGCAGTTTACCTAGCGGGAGGCTCTCCTACGAGCAGTACTTC
cdr3_aa: CASSLPSGRLSYEQYF

j_call: TRBJ1-5
v_call: TRBV6-2/TRBV6-3
cdr3_length: 14
clone_size: once
d_call: -
cdr3_nt: TGTGCCAGCAGTTATGTGGGGGCTAGTCAGCCCCAGCATTTT
cdr3_aa: CASSYVGASQPQHF

j_call: TRBJ2-1
v_call: TRBV9
cdr3_length: 13
clone_size: -
d_call: -
cdr3_nt: TGTGCCAGCAGCGTATTAGGGGACAATGAGCAGTTCTTC
cdr3_aa: CASSVLGDNEQFF

j_call: TRBJ1-1
v_call: TRBV7-2
cdr3_length: 15
clone_size: -
d_call: -
cdr3_nt: TGTGCCAGCAGCTTAGAACCAGGGCCGAACACTGAAGCTTTCTTT
cdr3_aa: CASSLEPGPNTEAFF

j_call: TRBJ1-1
v_call: TRBV9
cdr3_length: 16
clone_size: -
d_call: -
cdr3_nt: TGTGCCAGCAGCGTCCAAACGGGGGTTTTGAACACTGAAGCTTTCTTT
cdr3_aa: CASSVQTGVLNTEAFF

j_call: TRBJ2-5
v_call: TRBV18
cdr3_length: 13
clone_size: -
d_call: -
cdr3_nt: TGTGCCAGCTCACCAAGGGGGAAAGAGACCCAGTACTTC
cdr3_aa: CASSPRGKETQYF

j_call: TRBJ1-1
v_call: TRBV9
cdr3_length: 15
clone_size: -
d_call: -
cdr3_nt: TGTGCCAGCAGCGCGACTTTACAGGGATTCACTGAAGCTTTCTTT
cdr3_aa: CASSATLQGFTEAFF

j_call: TRBJ2-1
v_call: TRBV11-2
cdr3_length: 15
clone_size: -
d_call: TRBD2
cdr3_nt: TGTGCCAGCAGCCCCCTCCGCGGGAGGGCCAATGAGCAGTTCTTC
cdr3_aa: CASSPLRGRANEQFF

j_call: TRBJ1-1
v_call: TRBV29-1
cdr3_length: 16
clone_size: -
d_call: -
cdr3_nt: TGCAGCGTAACGCGAGGGACACAGAGACTGAACACTGAAGCTTTCTTT
cdr3_aa: CSVTRGTQRLNTEAFF

j_call: TRBJ2-1
v_call: TRBV19
cdr3_length: 12
clone_size: -
d_call: TRBD2
cdr3_nt: TGTGCCAGTCGCCGAACTAGCGGGGATCAGTTCTTC
cdr3_aa: CASRRTSGDQFF

j_call: TRBJ2-5
v_call: TRBV3-1/TRBV3-2
cdr3_length: 15
clone_size: -
d_call: TRBD2
cdr3_nt: TGTGCCAGCAGCCAGCCCACTAGCGGGAGGAAGACCCAGTACTTC
cdr3_aa: CASSQPTSGRKTQYF

j_call: TRBJ1-4
v_call: TRBV18
cdr3_length: 15
clone_size: -
d_call: TRBD1
cdr3_nt: TGTGCCAGCTCACCAATGGGACAGGCTAATGAAAAACTGTTTTTT
cdr3_aa: CASSPMGQANEKLFF

j_call: TRBJ2-4
v_call: TRBV29-1
cdr3_length: 13
clone_size: -
d_call: TRBD1
cdr3_nt: TGCAGCGTCACCGGGACAGGGGAAAACATTCAGTACTTC
cdr3_aa: CSVTGTGENIQYF

j_call: TRBJ2-3
v_call: TRBV28
cdr3_length: 15
clone_size: -
d_call: TRBD1
cdr3_nt: TGTGCCAGCACGTCTTCCCGCAGGGGGCGTGATACGCAGTATTTT
cdr3_aa: CASTSSRRGRDTQYF

j_call: TRBJ2-2
v_call: TRBV5-4
cdr3_length: 14
clone_size: few
d_call: -
cdr3_nt: TGTGCCAGCAGCCTTGACAGGCCCACCGGGGAGCTGTTTTTT
cdr3_aa: CASSLDRPTGELFF

j_call: TRBJ2-7
v_call: TRBV5-6
cdr3_length: 14
clone_size: -
d_call: -
cdr3_nt: TGTGCCAGCAGCTCGGGACTGAACCACTACGAGCAGTACTTC
cdr3_aa: CASSSGLNHYEQYF

j_call: TRBJ1-1
v_call: TRBV11-3
cdr3_length: 17
clone_size: -
d_call: TRBD1
cdr3_nt: TGTGCCAGCAGCTTAGGGACCCTTAGGGGGCCTAGATTAGAAGCTTTCTTT
cdr3_aa: CASSLGTLRGPRLEAFF

j_call: TRBJ1-3
v_call: TRBV3-1/TRBV3-2
cdr3_length: 17
clone_size: -
d_call: -
cdr3_nt: TGTGCCAGCAGCCAAGATTATGGCAAATCCTCTGGAAACACCATATATTTT
cdr3_aa: CASSQDYGKSSGNTIYF

j_call: TRBJ2-3
v_call: TRBV28
cdr3_length: 15
clone_size: -
d_call: -
cdr3_nt: TGTGCCAGCAGTTTAGGGCAGGAGGGCGGGAATACGCAGTATTTT
cdr3_aa: CASSLGQEGGNTQYF

j_call: TRBJ2-1
v_call: TRBV29-1
cdr3_length: 12
clone_size: -
d_call: -
cdr3_nt: TGCAGCGTTGACACCCACGGGAATGAGCAGTTCTTC
cdr3_aa: CSVDTHGNEQFF

j_call: TRBJ2-3
v_call: TRBV24-1
cdr3_length: 13
clone_size: -
d_call: -
cdr3_nt: TGTGCCGCAGGTGGGGGAGGAGCAGATACGCAGTATTTT
cdr3_aa: CAAGGGGADTQYF

j_call: TRBJ2-3
v_call: TRBV29-1
cdr3_length: 12
clone_size: -
d_call: -
cdr3_nt: TGCAGCGTTAGCCAGGGGCAAAGTACGCAGTATTTT
cdr3_aa: CSVSQGQSTQYF

j_call: TRBJ2-5
v_call: TRBV29-1
cdr3_length: 13
clone_size: -
d_call: TRBD2
cdr3_nt: TGCAGCGCCAGACTAGCGGCCCAAGAGACCCAGTACTTC
cdr3_aa: CSARLAAQETQYF

j_call: TRBJ2-5
v_call: TRBV2
cdr3_length: 14
clone_size: -
d_call: -
cdr3_nt: TGTGCCAGCAGTGGAGGGCGGTACCAAGAGACCCAGTACTTC
cdr3_aa: CASSGGRYQETQYF

j_call: TRBJ1-5
v_call: TRBV20-1
cdr3_length: 15
clone_size: -
d_call: -
cdr3_nt: TGCAGTGCTAGTTCCCGGGCGGGGAGCAATCAGCCCCAGCATTTT
cdr3_aa: CSASSRAGSNQPQHF

j_call: TRBJ2-7
v_call: TRBV9
cdr3_length: 14
clone_size: -
d_call: -
cdr3_nt: TGTGCCAGCAGCGTAGCGGGGGTTACCTACGAGCAGTACTTC
cdr3_aa: CASSVAGVTYEQYF

j_call: TRBJ1-5
v_call: TRBV4-3
cdr3_length: 19
clone_size: -
d_call: TRBD1
cdr3_nt: TGCGCCAGCAGCCAAGGTAAACAGGGGGTGAGAGTTAGCAATCAGCCCCAGCATTTT
cdr3_aa: CASSQGKQGVRVSNQPQHF

j_call: TRBJ2-7
v_call: TRBV28
cdr3_length: 15
clone_size: -
d_call: -
cdr3_nt: TGTGCCAGCAGTCTTCCCGCAGGGGTTTTGGGCGAGCAGTACTTC
cdr3_aa: CASSLPAGVLGEQYF

j_call: TRBJ2-5
v_call: TRBV6-5
cdr3_length: 15
clone_size: -
d_call: TRBD1
cdr3_nt: TGTGCCAGCAGCCCGTCTCAGGACAGGGTAGAGACCCAGTACTTC
cdr3_aa: CASSPSQDRVETQYF